This entry lists 11 T cell receptor beta chains sequenced from one sample in a study of T cell clones after liver transplantation (dated by TCRdb to 2018 to 2020). Library creation used the immunoSEQ multiplex PCR assay. The source is immuneACCESS, and TCRdb retained only in-frame sequences with V and J called. Part of the clones is not carried over; for the studies checked, unresolved V genes explain less than half of this, and the remainder is unexplained. Across this sample there are roughly 72,000 clones, with around 84% seen only once. The ten largest clones add up to less than 2.5% of the sample. Sequenced material: CD4+ T cells from blood, taken around 50 months after liver transplant. The receptors derive from a human patient who received a liver transplant. After a transplant, not all T cells may be the patient's own; some may come from the graft donor.

This clone has only one observation. Written as DNA, the CDR3 is TGTGCCAGCAGTTCCCGACAGACATATAGCAATCAGCCCCAGCATTTT. Residues: CASSSRQTYSNQPQHF. The chain combines TRBV28 with TRBJ1-5; a weak D match, TRBD1 (5 bases). This CDR3 has 16 amino acids. V was clipped by 4 bases and J by 0 bases, with 13 bases between them. Germline V gene data show CDR1 as MDHEN and CDR2 as SYDVKM.

The CDR3, as DNA: TGTGCCAGCAGATTAACAGGAATCAATGAGCAGTTCTTC. Translating it yields CASRLTGINEQFF. The chain uses TRBV6-1 and TRBJ2-1, with D maybe TRBD1 (5 bases). Germline V gene data show CDR1 as MNHNS and CDR2 as SASEGT. CDR3 size: 13 residues. Trimming took 6 bases from V and 6 from J, leaving 12 bases between them.

This rearrangement joins TRBV7-2 to TRBJ2-2, with D uncertain. The CDR3 contains 13 residues. Germline V gene data show CDR1 as SGHTA and CDR2 as FQGNSA. V was shortened by 2 bases and J by 4 bases, with 5 bases between the two germline ends. CDR3 DNA: TGTGCCAGCAGCTTACCGAGCACCGGGGAGCTGTTTTTT. The encoded protein is CASSLPSTGELFF.

The CDR3 protein is CASRVTGGNQPQHF. The CDR3 bases are TGTGCCAGCAGAGTAACAGGGGGCAATCAGCCCCAGCATTTT. This chain uses TRBV6-1 with TRBJ1-5; TRBD1 matches 7 bases. Germline CDR1 reads MNHNS; CDR2 reads SASEGT. With 6 bases clipped from V and 2 bases from J, the junction kept 4 bases outside the gene matches. CDR3 length: 14 residues.

This clone is a singleton in its sample. V gene TRBV5-4 combines with J gene TRBJ2-5, with 8 bases that match TRBD1. J gave up 5 bases and V 5 bases, and 5 bases lay outside the gene matches. This CDR3 contains 13 residues. Germline V lookup: CDR1 SGHNT, CDR2 YYREEE (reference sequence). The CDR3 is CASSRDRGETQYF. The CDR3 DNA sequence: TGTGCCAGCAGTCGTGACAGGGGTGAGACCCAGTACTTC.

Comment on this clone: An end of the junction differs from the germline gene, which may be a read error. This sample includes further DNA sequences coding for the same CDR3. This chain links TRBV13 with TRBJ2-3; 9 positions match TRBD2. Germline assignment: CDR1 PRHDT and CDR2 FYEKMQ (reference sequence). CDR3 size: 15 residues. The CDR3 sequence is CASTSGGRVTDTQYF. CDR3 in DNA: TGTGCCAGCACTTCTGGCGGGAGGGTTACAGATACACAGTATTTT.

V gene TRBV27 combines with J gene TRBJ2-7, with TRBD1 as a possible D gene (6 bases). The CDR3 has 12 amino acids. Germline loops: CDR1 MNHEY, CDR2 SMNVEV (reference sequence). The germline V and J ends were trimmed by 7 bases and 5 bases, with 12 bases remaining between them. CDR3 in amino acids: CASTDSRNEQYF. The DNA of the CDR3 is TGTGCCAGCACGGACAGCCGGAACGAGCAGTACTTC.

The sample holds one count of this clone. The chain uses TRBV2 and TRBJ2-1; weak D call: TRBD2 (6 bases). Per the germline V gene, CDR1 is SNHLY and CDR2 is FYNNEI. The CDR3 contains 14 residues. V gave up 6 bases and J gave up 6 bases, with 15 bases separating them. CDR3 sequence (DNA): TGTGCCAGCAGCCGGGACTGGAGTACCAATGAGCAGTTCTTC. It codes for CASSRDWSTNEQFF.

This rearrangement joins TRBV11-2 to TRBJ1-5; D is unresolved. Germline V gene sequence: CDR1 SGHAT, CDR2 FQNNGV. CDR3 length: 13 residues. V was cut by 5 bases and J by 7 bases, with 12 bases left in between. The CDR3 nucleotides read TGTGCCAGCAGCCTGTCGGATAGGCAGCCCCAGCATTTT. Residues: CASSLSDRQPQHF.

The rearrangement uses TRBV7-2 and TRBJ2-3, with 9 bases that match TRBD2. The CDR3 is made up of 14 amino acids. CDR1 and CDR2 from the germline V gene are SGHTA and FQGNSA. Trimming at V came to 5 bases and at J to 9 bases, leaving 9 bases not matched to a gene. CDR3 residues: CASSIHRLAETQYF. The CDR3 coding sequence is TGTGCCAGCAGCATACACAGACTAGCGGAGACGCAGTATTTT. Filled out from reference TRBV7-2 and TRBJ2-3, the complete variable domain reads GAGVSQSPSNKVTEKGKDVELRCDPISGHTALYWYRQSLGQGLEFLIYFQGNSAPDKSGLPSDRFSAERTGGSVSTLTIQRTQQEDSAVYLCASSIHRLAETQYFGPGTRLTVL.

The genes are TRBV11-2 and TRBJ1-2, with D possibly being TRBD1 (5 bases). Per germline, CDR1 SGHAT and CDR2 FQNNGV. Trimming took 3 bases from V and 1 from J, leaving 6 bases between them. The CDR3 consists of 13 residues. The CDR3 DNA follows: TGTGCCAGCAGCTTCGACAGTAACTATGGCTACACCTTC. Amino acid sequence: CASSFDSNYGYTF.